The 25 T cell receptor beta chains presented below share a single source sample, sequenced in a study of blood T cell repertoires in COVID-19. Sequencing used immunoSEQ multiplex PCR; TCRdb keeps in-frame clones, though not all of them. Counted here are about 140,000 clones, approximately 90% occurring once; the ten biggest clones make up approximately 2.4%. The sample comprised peripheral blood. All receptors come from a human donor with COVID-19, enrolled during active disease. The donor label of this sample is uncertain.

The chain employs TRBV3-1 (or the pseudogene TRBV3-2) and TRBJ2-1, with 10 bases aligning to TRBD2. The V gene's germline CDR1 is LGHDT and CDR2 YNNKEL (reference sequence). V was pared by 4 bases and J by 9 bases, with 3 bases of the junction left unmatched. The CDR3 runs 13 residues. As DNA, the CDR3 is TGTGCCAGCAGCCCACGGACTAGCGGTGAGCAGTTCTTC. Protein sequence: CASSPRTSGEQFF.

This chain links TRBV4-2 with TRBJ1-3, with D unresolved. The CDR3 length is 16 residues. The germline V and J ends were trimmed by 0 bases and 0 bases, with 9 bases remaining between them. Germline V CDR1 and CDR2: LGHNA, YNFKEQ. DNA of the CDR3: TGTGCCAGCAGCCAAGAGAGTTCAGGCTCTGGAAACACCATATATTTT. As protein: CASSQESSGSGNTIYF.

The J gene is TRBJ2-3, the V gene TRBV7-9; D gene unclear. The germline V and J ends were trimmed by 0 bases and 3 bases, with 10 bases remaining between them. Germline lookup yields CDR1 SEHNR and CDR2 FQNEAQ (reference sequence). CDR3 length: 15 residues. CDR3 bases: TGTGCCAGCAGCTTAGCGCTTCCAGGTACAGATACGCAGTATTTT. It translates to CASSLALPGTDTQYF. Full variable domain (remainder filled in from reference TRBV7-9 and TRBJ2-3): DTGVSQNPRHKITKRGQNVTFRCDPISEHNRLYWYRQTLGQGPEFLTYFQNEAQLEKSRLLSDRFSAERPKGSFSTLEIQRTEQGDSAMYLCASSLALPGTDTQYFGPGTRLTVL.

The CDR3 loop is CASSPRDRGTGANVLTF. CDR3 nucleotides: TGTGCCAGCAGCCCCCGGGACAGGGGGACTGGGGCCAACGTCCTGACTTTC. The genes are TRBV3-1 (or the pseudogene TRBV3-2) and TRBJ2-6, with TRBD1 matching over 11 bases. The CDR3 is 17 amino acids. From germline, CDR1 is LGHDT and CDR2 YNNKEL (reference sequence). With V trimmed by 4 bases and J by 2 bases, 4 bases remained unmatched.

The V call is TRBV19, the J call TRBJ2-4; 8 bases are shared with TRBD2. The germline CDR1 and CDR2 sequences are LNHDA and SQIVND (reference sequence). The CDR3 length is 14 residues. The trim removed 3 bases at V and 6 bases at J, leaving 4 bases unmatched. As DNA, the CDR3 is TGTGCCAGTAGTATCTCCGGGACTAGAAACATTCAGTACTTC. This encodes CASSISGTRNIQYF. The whole variable domain, remainder taken from reference TRBV19 and TRBJ2-4, is DGGITQSPKYLFRKEGQNVTLSCEQNLNHDAMYWYRQDPGQGLRLIYYSQIVNDFQKGDIAEGYSVSREKKESFPLTVTSAQKNPTAFYLCASSISGTRNIQYFGAGTRLSVL.

This chain links TRBV19 with TRBJ1-3; D uncertain. Trimming removed 0 bases from V and 1 base from J, with 7 bases in between. The CDR3 length is 15 residues. The germline CDR1 and CDR2 sequences are LNHDA and SQIVND (reference sequence). CDR3 amino acids: CASSIETTSGNTIYF. CDR3 nucleotide sequence: TGTGCCAGTAGTATAGAGACGACTTCTGGAAACACCATATATTTT. The entire variable domain, with the rest obtained from reference TRBV19 and TRBJ1-3, is as follows: DGGITQSPKYLFRKEGQNVTLSCEQNLNHDAMYWYRQDPGQGLRLIYYSQIVNDFQKGDIAEGYSVSREKKESFPLTVTSAQKNPTAFYLCASSIETTSGNTIYFGEGSWLTVV.

V usage is TRBV18 and J usage is TRBJ2-5; possibly TRBD2 for D (6 bases). CDR3 length equals 15 residues. Trimming took 4 bases from V and 2 from J, leaving 14 bases between them. Germline values: CDR1 KGHSH, CDR2 LQKENI. In nucleotides, the CDR3 is TGTGCCAGCTCACGCCGGGGCGGGGCACAAGAGACCCAGTACTTC. Its translation is CASSRRGGAQETQYF.

The chain is built from TRBV25-1 and TRBJ2-1; TRBD2 matches at 8 bases. The CDR3 is 15 residues long. Germline V gene data show CDR1 as MGHDK and CDR2 as SYGVNS. V lost 7 bases and J lost 4; bases outside the gene matches: 9. The chain's CDR3 is CASTSSGGGYNEQFF. The CDR3 DNA follows: TGTGCCAGCACCTCTTCCGGGGGGGGTTACAATGAGCAGTTCTTC.

The V gene is TRBV5-1, the J gene TRBJ2-6, with TRBD1 identical over 7 bases. Germline assignment: CDR1 SGHRS and CDR2 YFSETQ. V shed 1 base, J shed 0 bases, and the junction held 13 bases outside the gene matches. The CDR3 is made up of 20 amino acids. CDR3 loop: CASSLNAYRGLTSGANVLTF. The CDR3, as DNA: TGCGCCAGCAGCTTGAACGCGTACAGGGGCCTCACCTCTGGGGCCAACGTCCTGACTTTC.

This chain connects TRBV5-1 to TRBJ2-5; 7 bases match TRBD2. This CDR3 is built from 16 residues. Losses at the gene ends were 4 bases for V and 5 bases for J; bases not matched to a gene: 14. The V gene's germline CDR1 is SGHRS and CDR2 YFSETQ. The chain's CDR3 is CASSPMGLAEGETQYF. DNA for the CDR3: TGCGCCAGCAGCCCGATGGGGCTAGCGGAGGGGGAGACCCAGTACTTC.

J is TRBJ1-2 and V is TRBV7-9; 7 positions agree with TRBD1. J was trimmed by 4 bases and V by 5 bases; bases with no gene match: 7. Germline V gene lookup returns CDR1 SEHNR and CDR2 FQNEAQ (reference sequence). The CDR3 runs 14 residues. CDR3 in DNA: TGTGCCAGCAGCCCGCCGACAGGGAGCTATGGCTACACCTTC. Translation: CASSPPTGSYGYTF.

The chain links TRBV6-5 to TRBJ2-3; D is unclear. From germline, CDR1 is MNHEY and CDR2 SVGAGI. There are 12 residues in the CDR3. Trimming stripped 7 bases from V and 4 bases from J, with 9 bases between. The CDR3 protein is CASNGEADTQYF. In DNA, the CDR3 is TGTGCCAGCAACGGTGAGGCAGATACGCAGTATTTT.

V and J are TRBV11-2 and TRBJ1-5; possibly TRBD1 for D (6 bases). From germline, CDR1 is SGHAT and CDR2 FQNNGV. Deletions cut 5 bases from V and 6 bases from J, with 11 bases between. The length of the CDR3 is 13 residues. In DNA form, the CDR3 reads TGTGCCAGCAGCGCAGGGGTGGGTCAGCCCCAGCATTTT. Encoded protein: CASSAGVGQPQHF.

The gene calls are TRBV6-5 and TRBJ1-5, with no clear D. The CDR3 length is 13 residues. Trimming removed 0 bases from V and 5 bases from J, with 5 bases in between. Germline loops: CDR1 MNHEY, CDR2 SVGAGI. In DNA, the CDR3 is TGTGCCAGCAGTTACTCTCCTGATCAGCCCCAGCATTTT. As protein: CASSYSPDQPQHF.

This clone turned up a few times. The chain has TRBV19 and TRBJ1-1; 8 positions agree with TRBD1. The CDR3 covers 15 residues. From germline, CDR1 is LNHDA and CDR2 SQIVND (reference sequence). The V gene end was trimmed by 6 bases and the J gene end by 11 bases; junction bases not matched to a gene: 17. The CDR3 bases are TGTGCCAGTAGCGCCCAGGGGACTCAGGGGGCGCGGGCTTTCTTT. Encoded protein: CASSAQGTQGARAFF.

This clone was found once. The chain employs TRBV15 and TRBJ2-2; D is perhaps TRBD1 (6 bases). The CDR3 sequence is 17 residues long. Germline CDR1 and CDR2: LNHNV and YYDKDF (reference sequence). The ends were cut back, 0 bases at V and 3 bases at J, with 14 bases in the middle. The CDR3 DNA is TGTGCCACCAGCAGAGATGTGGGGGCCGCGTACACCGGGGAGCTGTTTTTT. Its translation is CATSRDVGAAYTGELFF. Supplemented by reference TRBV15 and TRBJ2-2, the full variable domain reads DAMVIQNPRYQVTQFGKPVTLSCSQTLNHNVMYWYQQKSSQAPKLLFHYYDKDFNNEADTPDNFQSRRPNTSFCFLDIRSPGLGDTAMYLCATSRDVGAAYTGELFFGEGSRLTVL.

Details on this clone: The sample carries other DNA sequences with the same CDR3. V is TRBV4-1 and J is TRBJ1-5, with 7 positions matching TRBD1. V lost 2 bases to trimming and J lost 3 bases; unmatched junction nucleotides: 7. CDR3 length equals 16 residues. Germline CDR1 and CDR2: MGHRA and YSYEKL. CDR3 DNA: TGCGCCAGCAGCCAAACCTCAGGGGGATCCAATCAGCCCCAGCATTTT. Protein product: CASSQTSGGSNQPQHF.

The J gene is TRBJ1-2, the V gene TRBV10-3, with D hard to call. Germline CDR1 and CDR2: ENHRY and SYGVKD. The CDR3 runs to 13 residues. The germline V and J ends were trimmed by 8 bases and 8 bases, with 18 bases remaining between them. The CDR3 nucleotides are TGTGCCATCCAATCTTCCGGAGCTTTGGGCTACACCTTC. Residues: CAIQSSGALGYTF.

The chain uses TRBV6-5 and TRBJ1-2; no reliable D call. CDR3 length: 15 residues. V lost 8 bases to trimming and J lost 4 bases, with 20 bases between them. Germline assignment: CDR1 MNHEY and CDR2 SVGAGI. CDR3 bases: TGTGCCAGCTTCCCGACGGGGTCCGCTTTCTATGGCTACACCTTC. It encodes CASFPTGSAFYGYTF.

The chain has TRBV7-8 and TRBJ1-1; 8 bases map to TRBD1. The V and J ends lost 5 bases and 7 bases, in that order; junction bases with no gene match: 15. The germline V gene encodes CDR1 SGHVS and CDR2 FQNEAQ. This CDR3 has 16 amino acids. The CDR3 DNA follows: TGTGCCAGCAGCCGAGGACAGGGATTCTCTAACGGTGAAGCTTTCTTT. Its protein product is CASSRGQGFSNGEAFF.

J is TRBJ1-3 and V is TRBV5-5; 7 bases fit TRBD1. CDR1 is SGHKS, CDR2 YYEKEE, per germline (reference sequence). The length of the CDR3 is 17 residues. The junction had 6 bases not matched to a gene; V was cut back by 0 bases and J by 0 bases. Here the CDR3 reads CASSLEGATYSGNTIYF. As DNA, the CDR3 is TGTGCCAGCAGCTTGGAGGGGGCCACTTACTCTGGAAACACCATATATTTT.

This chain connects TRBV7-9 to TRBJ1-1; 7 positions agree with TRBD1. The CDR3 contains 17 residues. V gave up 5 bases and J gave up 4 bases; unmatched junction bases: 16. The germline CDR1 and CDR2 sequences are SEHNR and FQNEAQ (reference sequence). The CDR3 DNA sequence: TGTGCCAGCAGCCCCCGAATGGGGCAGGGGGGAGGCACTGAAGCTTTCTTT. This sequence encodes CASSPRMGQGGGTEAFF.

The chain has TRBV6-6 and TRBJ2-5; maybe TRBD1 (6 bases). V was pared by 7 bases and J by 1 base, with 13 bases between. CDR1 is MNHNY, CDR2 SVGAGI, per germline (reference sequence). CDR3 length: 14 residues. The CDR3 region is CASNPRGTQETQYF. The CDR3 coding sequence is TGTGCCAGCAACCCCAGGGGCACCCAAGAGACCCAGTACTTC.

This sequence joins TRBV5-1 and TRBJ2-2; a weak D match, TRBD1 (6 bases). The germline gives CDR1 SGHRS, CDR2 YFSETQ. The CDR3 runs 15 residues. V lost 4 bases, J lost 3 bases, and 13 bases lay in between. CDR3 in DNA: TGCGCCAGCAGCAGGATGAGACAGGACACCGGGGAGCTGTTTTTT. Translating gives CASSRMRQDTGELFF.

The chain uses TRBV6-5 and TRBJ2-1, with 7 bases aligning to TRBD2. CDR3 length equals 15 residues. Looked up from germline, CDR1 is MNHEY and CDR2 is SVGAGI. The V segment lost 2 bases and the J segment 3 bases; nucleotides outside the gene matches: 4. CDR3 residues: CASSYDSGNYNEQFF. Here the CDR3 DNA reads TGTGCCAGCAGTTACGACAGCGGGAACTACAATGAGCAGTTCTTC.